A single sample is the source of the 27 T cell receptor beta chains below, sequenced in a study of CD8+CD57+ T cells in acquired aplastic anemia. Patients chosen for sequencing had shown CD8+CD57+ cell expansion by flow cytometry. TCR beta VDJ and CDR3 profiling used genomic DNA as template. TCRdb re-called the reads through MiXCR, storing one row per CDR3 protein. The sample yields 130,000 or so distinct CDR3 sequences, about two fifths seen once. Sequencing was performed on sorted CD4+, CD8+, or CD8+CD57+ T cells (not recorded which) from PBMCs. The receptors were sampled from a human donor with aplastic anemia.

This clonotype was observed at least ten times. The rearrangement links TRBV6-1 to TRBJ1-1, with a weak D call TRBD1 (5 bases). Germline V gene lookup returns CDR1 MNHNS and CDR2 SASEGT. This CDR3 region has 16 residues. Trimming pared 2 bases from V and 0 bases from J, leaving 13 bases between. CDR3 loop: CASSESGGMVNTEAFF. The CDR3 bases are TGTGCCAGCAGTGAATCCGGGGGAATGGTGAACACTGAAGCTTTCTTT.

This clonotype was found a few times. V gene TRBV3-1 combines with J gene TRBJ2-1, with D possibly being TRBD1 (6 bases). V was trimmed by 0 bases and J by 4 bases, leaving 19 bases between them. The CDR3 runs to 18 residues. The germline gives CDR1 LGHDT, CDR2 YNNKEL (reference sequence). The CDR3 sequence: CASSQDGIRDKYYNEQFF. As DNA, the CDR3 is TGTGCCAGCAGCCAAGATGGAATTAGGGACAAATATTACAATGAGCAGTTCTTC.

A note on this clonotype: Just one base apart from a much larger clone, this may be a read error. The J gene is TRBJ1-2, the V gene TRBV12-3 or TRBV12-4; D unclear. CDR3 length equals 13 residues. The chain's CDR3 is CASSNMAFEAYAF. The CDR3 DNA reads TGTGCCAGCAGTAACATGGCGTTTGAAGCCTACGCCTTC.

The rearrangement uses TRBV24-1 and TRBJ2-3, with 8 bases aligning to TRBD2. CDR1 is KGHDR, CDR2 SFDVKD, per germline. With V trimmed by 8 bases and J by 4 bases, 7 bases remained unmatched. This CDR3 contains 14 residues. CDR3: CATMAAGESDTQYF. The CDR3, as DNA: TGTGCCACCATGGCAGCGGGAGAATCAGATACGCAGTATTTT.

This clonotype was counted at least ten times. This chain links TRBV24-1 with TRBJ2-1; 7 positions agree with TRBD2. The ends lost 3 bases at V and 6 bases at J; junction bases unmatched: 7. The germline V gene encodes CDR1 KGHDR and CDR2 SFDVKD. There are 15 residues in the CDR3. The CDR3 nucleotides read TGTGCCACCAGTGATAGCGGGGATTTTGGCAATGAGCAGTTCTTC. This translates into CATSDSGDFGNEQFF.

Regarding this clonotype: This could be a read error, since a much larger clone is one nucleotide away. The V call is TRBV6-5, the J call TRBJ2-7; the match to TRBD1 covers 7 bases. The CDR3 spans 14 residues. The V segment lost 4 bases and the J segment 5 bases; nucleotides outside the gene matches: 8. The V gene's germline CDR1 is MNHEY and CDR2 SVGAGI. The CDR3 loop reads CASSSNRGSHEQYV. DNA of the CDR3: TGTGCCAGCAGTTCAAACAGGGGTTCCCACGAGCAGTACGTC.

This clonotype was seen ten or more times. The V gene is TRBV5-6, the J gene TRBJ1-1; unclear D gene. The V gene's germline CDR1 is SGHDT and CDR2 YYEEEE. Trimming left V 0 bases short and J 3 bases short, with 6 bases between. This CDR3 is 13 amino acids long. CDR3 coding DNA: TGTGCCAGCAGCTTGGAGGTGCACACTGAAGCTTTCTTT. This translates into CASSLEVHTEAFF.

A single count supports this clonotype. A read error may explain this, as a much larger clone is one base away. The rearrangement links TRBV11-1 to TRBJ1-1; TRBD1 might be the D (5 bases). This CDR3 has 16 residues. Germline loops: CDR1 SGHAT, CDR2 FQDESV (reference sequence). This chain's CDR3 is CASGLNGFSGSSEAFF. The CDR3 DNA reads TGTGCCAGCGGCTTAAATGGGTTCTCAGGGTCATCTGAAGCTTTCTTT.

This clonotype has a single count. At one end the junction does not follow the germline gene, possibly because of a read error. The V gene is TRBV20-1, the J gene TRBJ2-3, with 9 bases matching TRBD1. Germline loops: CDR1 DFQATT, CDR2 SNEGSKA (reference sequence). This CDR3 has 11 residues. For the CDR3, the DNA is TGCAGTGCTTTAGGTGGGACAGGGACGGATTTT. This encodes CSALGGTGTDF.

This clonotype turned up a few times. The chain recombines TRBV6-1 with TRBJ1-5; D is undetermined. CDR3 length equals 15 residues. The V and J ends lost 1 base and 1 base respectively, with 8 bases between them. Germline loops: CDR1 MNHNS, CDR2 SASEGT. The CDR3 is CASSEGRSSNQPQHF. The CDR3 DNA is TGTGCCAGCAGTGAAGGCAGGAGCAGCAATCAGCCCCAGCATTTT.

CDR3 in DNA: TGTGCCAGCAGCACCCAAACAGGGGGGAACACTGAAGCTTTCTTT. Translating it yields CASSTQTGGNTEAFF. V usage is TRBV19 and J usage is TRBJ1-1, with 8 bases lining up with TRBD1. Trimming removed 9 bases from V and 1 base from J; junction bases left unmatched: 10. CDR3 length: 15 residues. The germline V gene encodes CDR1 LNHDA and CDR2 SQIVND (reference sequence).

At least ten counts were recorded for this clonotype. The V call is TRBV10-2, the J call TRBJ2-5, with unresolved D. The germline CDR1 and CDR2 sequences are WSHSY and SAAADI. Trimming removed 0 bases at V and 5 bases at J, with 16 bases between. This CDR3 spans 16 amino acids. The CDR3 region has the DNA TGCGCCAGCAGTGAGTCGTACAGCCTCCTGGGGGAGACCCAGTACTTC. This codes for CASSESYSLLGETQYF.

In its sample, this clonotype was seen once. V gene TRBV29-1 combines with J gene TRBJ1-4; no firm D call. Germline V gene data show CDR1 as SQVTM and CDR2 as ANQGSEA. V dropped 6 bases and J dropped 6 bases, with 5 bases sitting between them. CDR3 size: 10 residues. The CDR3 sequence: CSVMDEKLFF. The CDR3 DNA follows: TGCAGCGTAATGGATGAAAAACTGTTTTTT.

As DNA, the CDR3 is TGTGCCAGCAGCGTAGGCCCCACAGGGGTGAGCACTGAAGCTTTCTTT. The encoded protein is CASSVGPTGVSTEAFF. The rearrangement joins TRBV9 to TRBJ1-1; 7 bases match TRBD1. V was pared by 0 bases and J by 4 bases, with 9 bases of the junction left unmatched. Per the germline V gene, CDR1 is SGDLS and CDR2 is YYNGEE. CDR3 length: 16 residues.

This clonotype has at least ten counts. The chain joins TRBV5-1 to TRBJ2-3; the match to TRBD2 covers 10 bases. The CDR3 has 18 amino acids. With 2 bases clipped from V and 3 bases from J, the junction kept 12 bases outside the gene matches. CDR1 is SGHRS, CDR2 YFSETQ, per germline. The CDR3 region is CASSFIRPGTSVTDTQYF. The CDR3 nucleotides are TGCGCCAGCAGCTTCATACGCCCCGGGACTAGCGTAACAGATACGCAGTATTTT.

Turning to this clonotype: A much larger clone is a single base away; this may be a read error. V usage is TRBV5-1 and J usage is TRBJ1-2; D gene unclear. The germline V gene has CDR1 SGHRS and CDR2 YFSETQ. Deletions cut 0 bases from V and 4 bases from J, with 13 bases between. The CDR3 is 15 residues long. The CDR3 sequence is CASSLAWAETYGYTF. The CDR3 DNA follows: TGCGCCAGCAGCTTGGCCTGGGCAGAGACCTATGGCTACACCTTC.

The rearrangement links TRBV10-3 to TRBJ1-6; possibly TRBD1 for D (5 bases). CDR3 length equals 16 residues. Trimming removed 4 bases at V and 6 bases at J, with 16 bases between. Looked up from germline, CDR1 is ENHRY and CDR2 is SYGVKD. This chain's CDR3 is CAISVSPGRINSPLHF. CDR3 in DNA: TGTGCCATCAGTGTTTCGCCGGGACGGATTAATTCACCCCTCCACTTT.

This clonotype was counted ten times or more. J is TRBJ1-4 and V is TRBV12-3 or TRBV12-4; D gene ambiguous. Trimming shortened V by 6 bases and J by 8 bases, and 10 bases separated the two germline ends. This CDR3 is 12 amino acids long. CDR3 nucleotide sequence: TGTGCCAGCAGCCTACACGGAGAAAAACTGTTTTTT. It specifies CASSLHGEKLFF.

This clonotype came up many times. The rearrangement joins TRBV7-9 to TRBJ1-2, with TRBD1 matching 7 bases. V lost 4 bases and J lost 5; bases outside the gene matches: 13. The length of the CDR3 is 16 residues. Germline V gene sequence: CDR1 SEHNR, CDR2 FQNEAQ (reference sequence). The CDR3 coding sequence is TGTGCCAGCAGCTCATCCGGGACAGACTATCTTTATGGCTACACCTTC. Translated: CASSSSGTDYLYGYTF.

This clonotype was seen a few times. Since a much larger clone is just one base distant, this may be a read error. The chain joins TRBV10-3 to TRBJ2-3, with a tentative D call TRBD2 (7 bases). Trimming took off 11 bases at V and 1 base at J, with 19 bases between the two ends. The CDR3 is 15 amino acids. Germline values: CDR1 ENHRY, CDR2 SYGVKD. CDR3 nucleotides: TGTGCCTCCAAGGGGGGGGGGCCCTGCACAGATACGCAGTATTTT. Translating it yields CASKGGGPCTDTQYF.

This clonotype was picked up a small number of times. The V gene is TRBV2, the J gene TRBJ2-7; D is possibly TRBD1 (6 bases). The V gene's germline CDR1 is SNHLY and CDR2 FYNNEI. CDR3 length equals 13 residues. Trimming took 8 bases from V and 0 from J, leaving 11 bases between them. The CDR3 here is CASGRQVSYEQYV. The CDR3 nucleotides read TGTGCCAGCGGCCGACAGGTCTCCTACGAGCAGTACGTC.

The V gene is TRBV12-3 or TRBV12-4, the J gene TRBJ2-7; the match to TRBD1 covers 8 bases. The CDR3 is made up of 15 amino acids. V was pared by 5 bases and J by 2 bases, with 8 bases of the junction left unmatched. The CDR3 here is CASSPQGDSTYEQYF. CDR3 nucleotide sequence: TGTGCCAGCAGTCCACAGGGGGACAGCACCTACGAGCAGTACTTC.

This clonotype was observed a single time. The genes are TRBV7-8 and TRBJ2-3, with 7 bases fitting TRBD2. V was clipped by 0 bases and J by 4 bases; unmatched bases: 7. The CDR3 contains 16 residues. Germline CDR1 SGHVS, CDR2 FQNEAQ. The CDR3: CASSLARGAGADTQYF. CDR3 sequence (DNA): TGTGCCAGCAGCTTAGCCCGTGGTGCGGGAGCAGATACGCAGTATTTT.

There are many counts of this clonotype. CDR3 nucleotides: TGTGCCAGCAGTAAGAACAGCATGGGCTTGAACACTGAAGCTTTCTTT. It translates to CASSKNSMGLNTEAFF. The rearrangement uses TRBV2 and TRBJ1-1; D not certain. Looked up from germline, CDR1 is SNHLY and CDR2 is FYNNEI. This CDR3 has 16 amino acids. With 5 bases removed from V and 0 bases from J, the gap between germline ends came to 16 bases.

With regard to this clonotype: A much more abundant neighbour one base away suggests this may be a read error. This sequence joins TRBV6-1 and TRBJ2-2, with 7 bases that match TRBD1. CDR1 and CDR2 from the germline V gene are MNHNS and SASEGT. This CDR3 is 15 amino acids long. J was trimmed by 7 bases and V by 1 base; bases with no gene match: 6. Here the CDR3 DNA reads TGTGCCAGCAGTGAAGGGACTGGGACAGACGGGGAGCTGTTTTTT. Translation: CASSEGTGTDGELFF.

This clonotype was picked up many times. This chain connects TRBV9 to TRBJ1-3, with TRBD1 as a possible D gene (5 bases). The CDR3 is made up of 15 amino acids. In germline, CDR1 is SGDLS, CDR2 YYNGEE. V lost 1 base, J lost 1 base, and 9 bases lay in between. The chain's CDR3 is CASSVKGSSGNTIYF. Here the CDR3 DNA reads TGTGCCAGCAGCGTAAAGGGGTCTTCTGGAAACACCATATATTTT.

This clonotype was recorded a few times. The CDR3 loop is CASSGQANPYGYTF. The DNA for the CDR3 is TGTGCCAGCTCGGGACAGGCGAACCCCTATGGCTACACCTTC. V is TRBV2 and J is TRBJ1-2, with TRBD1 matching over 8 bases. The germline V gene has CDR1 SNHLY and CDR2 FYNNEI. CDR3 length: 14 amino acids. V lost 8 bases, J lost 4 bases, and 9 bases stayed unmatched.